A single sample gave rise to the 27 T cell receptor beta chains below, sequenced in a study of shared clonotypes between healthy human individuals. Sequencing was performed with immunoSEQ multiplex PCR; in TCRdb, only in-frame clones are kept and a portion is missing. The sample contains more than 850,000 clones, roughly 74% of which appear only once. Sequencing was carried out using memory CD4+ T cells from PBMCs. Subset in this sample: CD45RA-negative fraction. The receptors originated from a man younger than 30 in good health. Some clones in this sample may be carry-over from other donors' samples.

The genes are TRBV7-2 and TRBJ2-1, with D possibly being TRBD2 (5 bases). Germline V gives CDR1 SGHTA, CDR2 FQGNSA. This CDR3 spans 13 amino acids. V was trimmed by 2 bases and J by 7 bases, leaving 9 bases between them. The DNA for the CDR3 is TGTGCCAGCAGCTTAAACGGGGTAAATGAGCAGTTCTTC. This codes for CASSLNGVNEQFF. Full variable domain (missing parts from reference TRBV7-2 and TRBJ2-1): GAGVSQSPSNKVTEKGKDVELRCDPISGHTALYWYRQSLGQGLEFLIYFQGNSAPDKSGLPSDRFSAERTGGSVSTLTIQRTQQEDSAVYLCASSLNGVNEQFFGPGTRLTVL.

The V and J genes are TRBV7-4 and TRBJ1-3, with no clear D. Trimming left V 8 bases short and J 2 bases short, with 16 bases between. The V gene's germline CDR1 is SGHVT and CDR2 SQSDAQ. CDR3 length: 15 residues. The CDR3 sequence: CASPLVFVTGNTIYF. For the CDR3, the DNA is TGTGCCAGCCCCTTGGTATTCGTCACTGGAAACACCATATATTTT.

This sequence joins TRBV5-8 and TRBJ2-1, with D tentatively TRBD1 or TRBD2 (5 bases each). The V end lost 4 bases, the J end lost 13 bases, and 18 bases lay between the germline ends. This CDR3 contains 13 residues. CDR1 is SGHTS, CDR2 YDEGEE, per germline. Written as DNA, the CDR3 is TGTGCCAGCAGCCAAGGGACGAGAAGTCTTCAGTTCTTC. It yields the protein CASSQGTRSLQFF.

The V gene is TRBV9, the J gene TRBJ2-1; 7 bases map to TRBD2. Germline V gene lookup returns CDR1 SGDLS and CDR2 YYNGEE. The CDR3 contains 15 residues. V shed 0 bases and J 6 bases; nucleotides not matched to a gene: 6. CDR3 sequence (DNA): TGTGCCAGCAGCGTAGGCGGGAGCGATCTCAATGAGCAGTTCTTC. The encoded protein is CASSVGGSDLNEQFF. The full variable domain, with the rest looked up from reference TRBV9 and TRBJ2-1, is DSGVTQTPKHLITATGQRVTLRCSPRSGDLSVYWYQQSLDQGLQFLIQYYNGEERAKGNILERFSAQQFPDLHSELNLSSLELGDSALYFCASSVGGSDLNEQFFGPGTRLTVL.

The gene calls are TRBV19 and TRBJ1-5; TRBD1 might be the D (5 bases). CDR3 length equals 14 residues. The germline V gene encodes CDR1 LNHDA and CDR2 SQIVND (reference sequence). V was shortened by 7 bases and J by 1 base, with 11 bases between the two germline ends. Here the CDR3 DNA reads TGTGCCAGTAAATGGACACTAAGCAATCAGCCCCAGCATTTT. Translation gives CASKWTLSNQPQHF.

This clone was recorded a few times. The rearrangement uses TRBV6-5 and TRBJ2-1, with D unresolved. V was shortened by 7 bases and J by 0 bases, with 4 bases between the two germline ends. This CDR3 contains 12 residues. CDR1 MNHEY and CDR2 SVGAGI come from the germline V gene. CDR3 DNA: TGTGCCAGCATGGGCTCCTACAATGAGCAGTTCTTC. It specifies CASMGSYNEQFF.

This clone was found a few times. The chain has TRBV15 and TRBJ1-2; no clear D. V lost 0 bases and J lost 4, with 6 bases in between. Germline V lookup: CDR1 LNHNV, CDR2 YYDKDF (reference sequence). The CDR3 is 13 residues long. This chain's CDR3 is CATSRDWGYGYTF. The CDR3 bases are TGTGCCACCAGCAGAGATTGGGGCTATGGCTACACCTTC.

The chain uses TRBV7-9 and TRBJ2-5; 7 nucleotides agree with TRBD2. Looked up from germline, CDR1 is SEHNR and CDR2 is FQNEAQ (reference sequence). This CDR3 is built from 15 residues. V shed 4 bases and J 5 bases; nucleotides not matched to a gene: 10. The CDR3 nucleotides read TGTGCCAGCAGCTCCTCCGGGGGGTCCGGGGAGACCCAGTACTTC. Residues: CASSSSGGSGETQYF. Complete variable domain (other parts from reference TRBV7-9 and TRBJ2-5): DTGVSQNPRHKITKRGQNVTFRCDPISEHNRLYWYRQTLGQGPEFLTYFQNEAQLEKSRLLSDRFSAERPKGSFSTLEIQRTEQGDSAMYLCASSSSGGSGETQYFGPGTRLLVL.

This rearrangement joins TRBV7-9 to TRBJ2-7; D gene uncertain. This CDR3 has 12 amino acids. The germline V gene encodes CDR1 SEHNR and CDR2 FQNEAQ (reference sequence). Between the trimmed V and J ends, which lost 3 bases and 6 bases, there was a span of 9 bases. The DNA of the CDR3 is TGTGCCAGCAGCTTTGGGCAGGTCGAGCAGTACTTC. The encoded protein is CASSFGQVEQYF. The variable domain in full, completed from reference TRBV7-9 and TRBJ2-7, reads DTGVSQNPRHKITKRGQNVTFRCDPISEHNRLYWYRQTLGQGPEFLTYFQNEAQLEKSRLLSDRFSAERPKGSFSTLEIQRTEQGDSAMYLCASSFGQVEQYFGPGTRLTVT.

The V gene is TRBV11-1, the J gene TRBJ2-2, with TRBD1 identical over 9 bases. V trimming: 6 bases; J trimming: 5 bases; junction bases outside the gene matches: 4. The CDR3 sequence is 14 residues long. CDR1 and CDR2 from the germline V gene are SGHAT and FQDESV (reference sequence). The CDR3 nucleotides are TGTGCCAGCAGACAGGGGGCTCTGACCGGGGAGCTGTTTTTT. Translating gives CASRQGALTGELFF. Drawing the rest from reference TRBV11-1 and TRBJ2-2, the complete variable domain is EAEVAQSPRYKITEKSQAVAFWCDPISGHATLYWYRQILGQGPELLVQFQDESVVDDSQLPKDRFSAERLKGVDSTLKIQPAELGDSAMYLCASRQGALTGELFFGEGSRLTVL.

The chain links TRBV7-3 to TRBJ2-1; the D is unclear. The CDR3 length is 13 residues. The V and J ends lost 5 bases and 6 bases respectively, with 11 bases between them. CDR1 and CDR2 (germline): SGHTA, FQGTGA. The CDR3 nucleotides read TGTGCCAGCAGCCTAAAACCGGGCAATGAGCAGTTCTTC. Translated, it gives CASSLKPGNEQFF.

The V call is TRBV5-1, the J call TRBJ1-1; possibly TRBD1 for D (6 bases). The germline V gene encodes CDR1 SGHRS and CDR2 YFSETQ. The ends were cut back, 3 bases at V and 2 bases at J, with 8 bases in the middle. The CDR3 is 13 amino acids. The CDR3 region is CASSWGQNTEAFF. As DNA, the CDR3 is TGCGCCAGCAGCTGGGGGCAAAACACTGAAGCTTTCTTT.

V is TRBV2 and J is TRBJ1-3, with TRBD1 matching over 8 bases. Losses at the gene ends were 2 bases for V and 0 bases for J; bases not matched to a gene: 12. There are 19 residues in the CDR3. In germline, CDR1 is SNHLY, CDR2 FYNNEI. The CDR3 nucleotides read TGTGCCAGCAGTGAATGGGACAGGAGAGGTCCATTCTCTGGAAACACCATATATTTT. This encodes CASSEWDRRGPFSGNTIYF.

V gene TRBV6-1 combines with J gene TRBJ2-3; the match to TRBD2 covers 12 bases. V lost 3 bases and J lost 1; bases outside the gene matches: 5. The CDR3 is 17 residues long. The germline CDR1 and CDR2 sequences are MNHNS and SASEGT. CDR3 nucleotide sequence: TGTGCCAGCAGTGAGAGGGCTAGCGGGGGGGGCACAGATACGCAGTATTTT. This translates into CASSERASGGGTDTQYF.

The V call is TRBV5-1, the J call TRBJ2-1, with D tentatively TRBD1 (6 bases). CDR1 is SGHRS and CDR2 is YFSETQ in the germline V gene. The V end lost 0 bases, the J end lost 4 bases, and 8 bases lay between the germline ends. CDR3 length: 14 amino acids. The CDR3: CASSLDGQYNEQFF. CDR3 DNA sequence: TGCGCCAGCAGCTTGGACGGACAGTACAATGAGCAGTTCTTC.

V is TRBV15 and J is TRBJ2-2; no clear D gene. V was clipped by 0 bases and J by 5 bases, with 10 bases between them. The CDR3 runs to 15 residues. CDR1 is LNHNV, CDR2 YYDKDF, per germline (reference sequence). For the CDR3, the DNA is TGTGCCACCAGCAGAGATCTTTTGGGGACCGGGGAGCTGTTTTTT. As protein: CATSRDLLGTGELFF.

This clone showed up just a few times. The V gene is TRBV28, the J gene TRBJ1-4, with D unresolved. The CDR3 covers 13 residues. V lost 7 bases and J lost 8, with 14 bases in between. Looked up from germline, CDR1 is MDHEN and CDR2 is SYDVKM. As DNA, the CDR3 is TGTGCCAGCACCTTAGGGCTAGGGGAAAAACTGTTTTTT. Protein product: CASTLGLGEKLFF.

The chain uses TRBV6-1 and TRBJ1-1; tentative D call: TRBD1 (6 bases). The CDR3 is 12 residues long. V was pared by 1 base and J by 6 bases, with 6 bases between. The germline V gene has CDR1 MNHNS and CDR2 SASEGT. Here the CDR3 DNA reads TGTGCCAGCAGTGAAGACAGGGCTGAAGCTTTCTTT. Translating it yields CASSEDRAEAFF.

This chain joins TRBV10-3 and TRBJ1-3, with D possibly TRBD1 on 5 matching bases. Germline V gene lookup returns CDR1 ENHRY and CDR2 SYGVKD. The CDR3 is 14 amino acids. V was shortened by 0 bases and J by 11 bases, with 14 bases between the two germline ends. The CDR3 DNA reads TGTGCCATCAGTGAGTCGGGGACGTGGAACGCCATATATTTT. Translated, it gives CAISESGTWNAIYF.

The J gene is TRBJ2-7, the V gene TRBV5-1; possible D gene TRBD1, 5 bases. The CDR3 spans 15 residues. With 2 bases removed from V and 3 bases from J, the gap between germline ends came to 15 bases. CDR1 is SGHRS and CDR2 is YFSETQ in the germline V gene. The CDR3 is CASSFGADPVYEQYF. The DNA of the CDR3 is TGCGCCAGCAGCTTTGGGGCCGACCCCGTCTACGAGCAGTACTTC.

The J gene is TRBJ2-2, the V gene TRBV18; the D gene is possibly TRBD1 (5 bases). Germline V CDR1 and CDR2: KGHSH, LQKENI. V was cut by 3 bases and J by 3 bases, with 11 bases left in between. This CDR3 is 15 amino acids long. CDR3 in amino acids: CASSPMTEYTGELFF. The CDR3 coding sequence is TGTGCCAGCTCACCGATGACAGAGTACACCGGGGAGCTGTTTTTT.

V is TRBV23-1 and J is TRBJ1-1; D is uncertain. TRBV23-1 is treated as an ORF (open reading frame) with a function not yet certain. The V and J ends lost 2 bases and 1 base respectively, with 8 bases between them. The CDR3 contains 14 residues. For the CDR3, the DNA is TGCGCCAGCAGTCAACAGTTTCAGAACACTGAAGCTTTCTTT. This codes for CASSQQFQNTEAFF.

About this clone itself: In the same sample, other DNA sequences code for this CDR3. The chain is built from TRBV5-1 and TRBJ2-2; D is ambiguous. The germline V and J ends were trimmed by 0 bases and 5 bases, with 5 bases remaining between them. The CDR3 is 13 amino acids. Germline V lookup: CDR1 SGHRS, CDR2 YFSETQ. CDR3 sequence: CASSLEGTGELFF. Written as DNA, the CDR3 is TGCGCCAGCAGCTTGGAAGGGACCGGGGAGCTGTTTTTT. Full variable domain (missing parts from reference TRBV5-1 and TRBJ2-2): KAGVTQTPRYLIKTRGQQVTLSCSPISGHRSVSWYQQTPGQGLQFLFEYFSETQRNKGNFPGRFSGRQFSNSRSEMNVSTLELGDSALYLCASSLEGTGELFFGEGSRLTVL.

This clone was recorded a few times. DNA for the CDR3: TGTGCCAGCAGCGGACTAGCGGGAGAGACCCAGTACTTC. It codes for CASSGLAGETQYF. The V gene is TRBV9, the J gene TRBJ2-5, with 10 bases matching TRBD2. CDR1 is SGDLS, CDR2 YYNGEE, per germline. CDR3 size: 13 residues. With V trimmed by 3 bases and J by 4 bases, 0 bases remained unmatched.

Comments on this clone: This specimen includes other DNA sequences encoding the same CDR3. The chain is built from TRBV11-3 and TRBJ2-2; D not resolved. Germline V gives CDR1 SGHNT, CDR2 YENEEA. The CDR3 contains 13 residues. V was trimmed by 1 base and J by 5 bases, leaving 5 bases between them. The CDR3 reads CASSLAGTGELFF. As DNA, the CDR3 is TGTGCCAGCAGCTTAGCTGGGACCGGGGAGCTGTTTTTT.

The CDR3, as DNA: TGTGCCAGCAGCTTAACCCCCCTCCGACAGGGGGGTTACAATGAGCAGTTCTTC. Translation: CASSLTPLRQGGYNEQFF. The V call is TRBV7-3, the J call TRBJ2-1, with 9 nucleotides matching TRBD1. CDR1 is SGHTA, CDR2 FQGTGA, per germline. J lost 4 bases, V lost 0 bases, and 10 bases had no gene match. The CDR3 has 18 amino acids.

The chain employs TRBV28 and TRBJ1-2; possible D gene TRBD1, 5 bases. This CDR3 region has 12 residues. Between the trimmed V and J ends, which lost 6 bases and 10 bases, there was a span of 15 bases. Germline CDR1 and CDR2: MDHEN and SYDVKM. Here the CDR3 reads CASRTAGGDYTF. The CDR3 bases are TGTGCCAGCAGGACCGCCGGGGGGGACTACACCTTC.